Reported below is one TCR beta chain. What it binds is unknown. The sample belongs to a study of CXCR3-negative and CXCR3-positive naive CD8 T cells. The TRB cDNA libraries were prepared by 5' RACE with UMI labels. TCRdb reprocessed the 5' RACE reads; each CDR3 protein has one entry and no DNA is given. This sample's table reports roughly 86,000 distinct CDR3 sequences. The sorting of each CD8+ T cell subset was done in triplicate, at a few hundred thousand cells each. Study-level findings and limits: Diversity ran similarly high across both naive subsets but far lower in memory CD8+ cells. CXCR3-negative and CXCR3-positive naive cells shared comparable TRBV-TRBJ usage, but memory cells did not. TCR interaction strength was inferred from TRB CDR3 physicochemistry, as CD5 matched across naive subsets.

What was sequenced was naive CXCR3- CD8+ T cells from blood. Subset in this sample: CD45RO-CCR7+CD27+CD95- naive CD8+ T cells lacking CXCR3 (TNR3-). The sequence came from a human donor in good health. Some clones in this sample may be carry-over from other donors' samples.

CDR3 protein: CASRNSANTGELFF. The V and J genes are TRBV6-5 and TRBJ2-2. The CDR3 sequence is 14 residues long. Germline V gives CDR1 MNHEY, CDR2 SVGAGI.